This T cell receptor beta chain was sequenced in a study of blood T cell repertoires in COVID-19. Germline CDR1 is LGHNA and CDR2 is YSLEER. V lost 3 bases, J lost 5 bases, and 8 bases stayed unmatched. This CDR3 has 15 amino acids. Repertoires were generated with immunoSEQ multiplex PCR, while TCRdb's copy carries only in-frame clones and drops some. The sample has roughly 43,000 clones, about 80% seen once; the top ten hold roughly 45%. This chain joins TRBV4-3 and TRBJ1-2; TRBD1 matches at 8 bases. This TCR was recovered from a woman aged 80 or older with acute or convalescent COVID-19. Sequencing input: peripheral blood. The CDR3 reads CASSQLGQAAYGYTF. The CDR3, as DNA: TGCGCCAGCAGCCAGCTGGGACAGGCGGCTTATGGCTACACCTTC.